The clone carrying this T cell receptor (beta chain) came up many times. The antigen is undetermined. Sample-barcoded 5' priming and a J-beta primer mix drove a second PCR of roughly 7 to 11 cycles. Each CDR3 protein gets one entry after TCRdb re-called the 5' RACE reads with MiXCR. This sample has hundreds of thousands of distinct CDR3 sequences, with roughly 35% found just once. The study isolated at least 7 million PBMCs from each sample. The sample is drawn from a study of blood T cells in healthy people across ages. At the level of the study: Capture via template switching afforded approximately one barcoded beta molecule per two T cells. The study's findings and limits: Aged donors had fewer naive CD4+ cells and lower diversity than long-lived donors.

The CDR3 loop spans 19 amino acids. Between the trimmed V and J ends, which lost 3 bases and 1 base, there was a span of 24 bases. This receptor was identified in a man younger than 35 in good health. The sequenced sample was blood. V usage is TRBV12-3 or TRBV12-4 and J usage is TRBJ1-2, with a weak D call TRBD1 (5 bases). Here the CDR3 DNA reads TGTGCCAGCAGTTTTCAGGACACCACCTTCAAGAGAATTAACTATGGCTACACCTTC. It is translated as CASSFQDTTFKRINYGYTF.